This TCR beta chain comes out of a study of PD-L1 blockade in urothelial cancer (dated by TCRdb to the late 2010s). A note on the overall study: Therapy was started at some point between 2014 and 2016 for all patients, and atezolizumab 1,200 mg was administered intravenously every 3 weeks. About nine tenths of the roughly 29 patients were males with bladder-origin urothelial cancer, and about 65% of the roughly 30 reported a prior smoking history. Patients had an ECOG performance status of 0 or 1 and had received between 0 and 3 prior chemotherapy regimens. Blood samples were analyzed at two time points: 3 weeks after treatment start (second dose) and 6 weeks after treatment start. A median of around 150,000 T cells and 80,000 or so unique TCRs was obtained from blood samples, and a median clonality of around 0.072 was observed. The study, an exploratory multi-omic analysis, examined somatic, immune and clinical correlates of response to PD-L1 blockade with atezolizumab in urothelial cancer. TCR sequencing covered pretreatment tumor samples and matched, serially collected peripheral blood taken before and after atezolizumab treatment. Progression-free survival longer than 6 months counted as durable clinical benefit, and TCR features were additionally tested against both progression-free and overall survival. In the same patients who had TCR sequencing, pretreatment tumors also underwent whole exome sequencing and RNA sequencing. Roughly 10 patients achieved durable clinical benefit and approximately 19 did not. Just over 28 patients had pretreatment blood TCR-seq, 24 had at least one posttreatment blood collection, and 24 had tumor TCR-seq.

Between the V and J ends, shortened by 6 bases and 10 bases respectively, the junction contains 16 bases. The CDR3 sequence holds 13 residues, the cysteine and phenylalanine included. The entry retains the CDR3 DNA only, 39 bases that are in frame from base 1. According to the germline V gene, CDR1 reads SNHLY and CDR2 reads FYNNEI. Synthetic TCR analog templates were spiked into each PCR so that absolute template abundance could be estimated from read counts. The immunoSEQ assay used bias-controlled V and J gene primers to amplify TCRbeta CDR3 regions from genomic DNA. Rearranged TCRbeta segments were sequenced at approximately 20X coverage. Per the original workflow: Clustering was used to correct sequencing errors, and CDR3s were annotated against IMGT so that V, D and J genes could be assigned. Only productive TCRbeta rearrangements were used in downstream analyses, excluding out-of-frame or stop-codon sequences. Clonality was computed as one minus Shannon entropy normalized by the log of the number of unique productive sequences. Clones differing between time points or between blood and tumor were identified by Fisher's exact test with Benjamini-Hochberg correction at adjusted p below 0.01. Drawn from immuneACCESS, this table holds only the in-frame rearrangements with V and J called that TCRdb kept. Clones are partly lost; checked studies trace under half to an unresolved V gene and leave the rest unexplained. V and J calls plus clone size are reproduced from that table; the DNA served to infer D and trimming. Counted in this sample were roughly 62,000 clones; more than 65% of them appeared once. The ten largest clones take up approximately 4.7% of the sample.

Note on this clone: Its antigen has not been determined. Base quality data are lacking; no much larger clone is found one base away.

A total of some 30 patients with locally advanced or metastatic urothelial carcinoma, treated at Memorial Sloan Kettering on a trial protocol, made up the cohort. Peripheral blood mononuclear cells were collected from each patient pretreatment and during treatment, giving between 1 and 8 total time points per patient. The Qiagen DNeasy Blood extraction kit was used to purify genomic DNA from total PBMCs and tumor samples. PBMCs were collected pretreatment and during treatment, and were isolated and stored as previously described. General findings and caveats noted by the study authors: Patients with durable benefit showed greater expansion of tumor-associated TCR clones in peripheral blood 3 weeks after starting treatment (n of about 20, p = 0.022). Because the sample size was small (n of about 30) and many of the analyses were exploratory, the results are meant to be hypothesis-generating. Improved progression-free and overall survival was found to be associated with pretreatment peripheral blood TCR clonality below the median.

This clonotype was obtained from a man between 65 and 85 years old with urothelial cancer. Sequenced here: PBMCs, sampled around atezolizumab (anti-PD-L1) treatment. The rearrangement joined TRBV2 to TRBJ1-5; the D gene is possibly TRBD1, with 5 bases matching. The DNA sequence follows: TGTGCCAGCAGGGGGAGGGTAACAGGCCCCCAGCATTTT. This yields the protein CASRGRVTGPQHF.